This TCR beta chain was documented in a study of chemoradiotherapy in HPV16-positive cancers (dated by TCRdb to the early 2020s). Regarding the study in general: Functional T-cell assays on cells from two HPV16-positive patients defined candidate HPV-specific T-cell clones and common TCR motifs. The candidate HPV-specific TCRs and motifs were subsequently tracked in TCR repertoires obtained from roughly 90 patients with HPV-related cancers. Whether T-cell immunity against the HPV oncoproteins E6 and E7 changes during chemoradiotherapy and whether survival is affected by this immunity were examined in the study. Overall study results and their limits: Expansion of candidate HPV-specific clones and E7-related TCR motifs was observed in the tumor microenvironment during treatment, whereas no such expansion was observed for non-HPV-specific T cells. In HPV16-positive patients, expansion of HPV-responsive T cells during chemoradiotherapy was associated with improved recurrence-free survival. The functional definition of HPV-specific T cells was derived from only a couple of HPV16-positive patients, and the survival association was reported for HPV16-positive patients.

Because repertoires were sampled repeatedly during chemoradiotherapy, clonal expansion in the tumor microenvironment could be followed. Via the germline V gene, CDR1 is MNHEY and CDR2 SVGAGI. The CDR3 has 15 amino acids, counting the end cysteine and phenylalanine. Of all the DNA, just the CDR3 is kept, 45 bases in frame from base 1. V is trimmed back by 6 bases and J by 7 bases, and the junction contains 8 bases that no gene match accounts for. Turning to this clone: Its antigen is not yet known. Base qualities are not at hand, and no much larger clone is one base apart.

The library was built by means of the immunoSEQ multiplex PCR assay. TCRdb mirrors the immuneACCESS table, restricted to in-frame sequences. Some clones are absent from its copies; in checked studies, under half trace to an unresolved V gene, and the reason for the others is unknown. For this sample the table gives more than 10,000 clones, of which 85% to 90% were detected only once. Together, the top ten hold around 2.8% of the sample. The sequence derives from a human donor with HPV-associated anogenital cancer. The V and J genes are TRBV6-5 and TRBJ2-1; 11 middle bases align to TRBD2. The source was blood, collected from a patient who underwent chemoradiotherapy. The base sequence is TGTGCCAGCAGGGCACTAGCGGGGGATCGGAATGAGCAGTTCTTC. It translates to CASRALAGDRNEQFF.